The clone carrying this T cell receptor (beta chain) showed up just once. It was with a sample-barcoded 5' primer and a J-beta primer mix that a second PCR of about 6 to 11 cycles was run. TCRdb reanalysed the 5' RACE reads using MiXCR and keeps one entry per CDR3 protein. The top ten clones hold under 8.5% of a sample with about 1.4 million distinct CDR3 sequences, roughly 59% of them seen once. This sample is part of a study of blood T cells in healthy people across ages. Trimming took 4 bases from V and 1 from J, leaving 17 bases between them. This CDR3 is 17 amino acids long. Germline V gene lookup returns CDR1 SGHRS and CDR2 YFSETQ.

The sample was blood. The TCR originated in a man aged 18 to 30 in good health. This chain uses TRBV5-1 with TRBJ2-2, with a possible D match to TRBD2 (5 bases). The DNA of the CDR3 is TGCGCCAGCAGCCCCCCCAGGAGCGGAGAGAACACCGGGGAGCTGTTTTTT. It codes for CASSPPRSGENTGELFF.